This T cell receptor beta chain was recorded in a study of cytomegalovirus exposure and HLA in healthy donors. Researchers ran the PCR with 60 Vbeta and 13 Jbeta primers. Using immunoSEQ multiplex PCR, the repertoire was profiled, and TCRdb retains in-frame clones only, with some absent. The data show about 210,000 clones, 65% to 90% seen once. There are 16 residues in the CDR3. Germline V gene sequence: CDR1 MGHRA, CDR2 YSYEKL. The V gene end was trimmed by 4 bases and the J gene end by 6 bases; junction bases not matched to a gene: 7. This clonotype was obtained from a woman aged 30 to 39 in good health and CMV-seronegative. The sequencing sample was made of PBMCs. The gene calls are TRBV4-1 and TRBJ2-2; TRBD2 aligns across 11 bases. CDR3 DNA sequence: TGCGCCAGCAGCCTGGGGACTAGCGGAAGCGCCGGGGAGCTGTTTTTT. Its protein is CASSLGTSGSAGELFF.